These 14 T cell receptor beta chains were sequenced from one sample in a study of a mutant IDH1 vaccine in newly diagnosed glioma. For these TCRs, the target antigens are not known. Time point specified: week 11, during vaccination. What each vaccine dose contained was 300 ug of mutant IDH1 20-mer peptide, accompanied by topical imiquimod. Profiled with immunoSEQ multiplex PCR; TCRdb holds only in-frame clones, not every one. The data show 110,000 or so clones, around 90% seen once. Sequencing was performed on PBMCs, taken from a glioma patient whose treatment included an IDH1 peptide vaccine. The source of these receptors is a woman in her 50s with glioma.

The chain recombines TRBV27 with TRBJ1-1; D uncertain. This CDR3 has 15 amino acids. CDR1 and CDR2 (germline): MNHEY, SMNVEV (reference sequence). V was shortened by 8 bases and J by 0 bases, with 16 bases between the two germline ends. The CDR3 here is CASAQRAPMNTEAFF. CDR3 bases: TGTGCCAGCGCCCAGCGGGCCCCTATGAACACTGAAGCTTTCTTT.

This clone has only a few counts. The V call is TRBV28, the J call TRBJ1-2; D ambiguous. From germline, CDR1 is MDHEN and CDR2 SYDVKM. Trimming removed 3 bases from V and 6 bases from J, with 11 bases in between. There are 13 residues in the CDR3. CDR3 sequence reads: CASSFIGIDGYTF. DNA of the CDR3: TGTGCCAGCAGTTTCATTGGAATCGATGGCTACACCTTC.

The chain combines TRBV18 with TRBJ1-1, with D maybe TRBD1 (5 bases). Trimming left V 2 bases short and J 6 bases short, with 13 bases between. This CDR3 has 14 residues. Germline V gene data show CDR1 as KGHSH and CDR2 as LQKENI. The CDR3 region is CASSPEGWMAEAFF. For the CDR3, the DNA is TGTGCCAGCTCACCAGAGGGGTGGATGGCTGAAGCTTTCTTT.

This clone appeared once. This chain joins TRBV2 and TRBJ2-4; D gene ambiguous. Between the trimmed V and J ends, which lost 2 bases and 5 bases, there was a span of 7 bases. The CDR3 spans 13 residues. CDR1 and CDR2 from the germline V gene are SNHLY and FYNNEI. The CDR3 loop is CASSETLENIQYF. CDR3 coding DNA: TGTGCCAGCAGTGAAACCCTTGAAAACATTCAGTACTTC.

CDR3 region: CASSQKREGPGREQYF. CDR3 DNA: TGCGCCAGCAGCCAAAAGCGGGAGGGCCCGGGTAGGGAGCAGTACTTC. The V gene is TRBV5-1, the J gene TRBJ2-7; TRBD2 aligns across 10 bases. The CDR3 has 16 amino acids. Germline V gene sequence: CDR1 SGHRS, CDR2 YFSETQ. V shed 4 bases and J 7 bases; nucleotides not matched to a gene: 14.

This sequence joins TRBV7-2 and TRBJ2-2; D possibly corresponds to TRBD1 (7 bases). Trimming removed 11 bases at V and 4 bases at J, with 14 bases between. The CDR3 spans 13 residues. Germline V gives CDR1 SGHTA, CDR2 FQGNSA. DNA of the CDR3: TGTGCCCAGGGGGAGGTGACCACCGGGGAGCTGTTTTTT. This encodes CAQGEVTTGELFF.

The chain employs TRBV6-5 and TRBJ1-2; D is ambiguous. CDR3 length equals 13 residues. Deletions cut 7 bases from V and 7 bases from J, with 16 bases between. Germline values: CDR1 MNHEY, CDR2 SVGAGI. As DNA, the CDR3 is TGTGCCAGCACCCCGTTTGGTCGACGTGGCTACACCTTC. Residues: CASTPFGRRGYTF.

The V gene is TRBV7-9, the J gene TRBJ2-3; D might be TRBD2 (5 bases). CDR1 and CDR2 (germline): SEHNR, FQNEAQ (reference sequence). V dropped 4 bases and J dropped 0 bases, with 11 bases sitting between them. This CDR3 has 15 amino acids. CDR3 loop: CASSWRAPSTDTQYF. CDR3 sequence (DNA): TGTGCCAGCAGCTGGCGGGCACCTAGCACAGATACGCAGTATTTT.

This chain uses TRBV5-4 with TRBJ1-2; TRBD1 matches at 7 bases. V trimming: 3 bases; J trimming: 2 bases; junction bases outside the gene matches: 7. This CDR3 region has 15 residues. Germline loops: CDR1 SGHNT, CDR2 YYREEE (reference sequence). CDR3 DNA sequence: TGTGCCAGCAGCTCAAAGACAGGGCTGAACTATGGCTACACCTTC. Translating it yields CASSSKTGLNYGYTF.

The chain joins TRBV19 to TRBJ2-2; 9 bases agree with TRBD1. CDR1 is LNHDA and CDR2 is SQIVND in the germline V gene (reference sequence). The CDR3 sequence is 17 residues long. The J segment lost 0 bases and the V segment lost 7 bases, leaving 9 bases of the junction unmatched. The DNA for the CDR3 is TGTGCCAGTAAACCTCTTGGGACAGGGCCGAACACCGGGGAGCTGTTTTTT. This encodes CASKPLGTGPNTGELFF. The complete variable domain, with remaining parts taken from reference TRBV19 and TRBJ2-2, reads DGGITQSPKYLFRKEGQNVTLSCEQNLNHDAMYWYRQDPGQGLRLIYYSQIVNDFQKGDIAEGYSVSREKKESFPLTVTSAQKNPTAFYLCASKPLGTGPNTGELFFGEGSRLTVL.

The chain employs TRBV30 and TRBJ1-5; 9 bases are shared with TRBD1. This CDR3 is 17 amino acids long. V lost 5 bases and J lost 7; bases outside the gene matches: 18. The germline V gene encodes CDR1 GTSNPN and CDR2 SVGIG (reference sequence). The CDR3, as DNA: TGTGCCTGGTCACCGACCCCGGGACAGGGATTTTTGCAGCCCCAGCATTTT. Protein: CAWSPTPGQGFLQPQHF.

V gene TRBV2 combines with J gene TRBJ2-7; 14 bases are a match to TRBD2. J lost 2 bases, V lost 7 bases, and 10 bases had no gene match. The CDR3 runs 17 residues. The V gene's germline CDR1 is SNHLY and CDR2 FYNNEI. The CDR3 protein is CASKRLAGGPVPYEQYF. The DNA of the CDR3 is TGTGCCAGCAAACGACTAGCGGGAGGGCCGGTCCCCTACGAGCAGTACTTC.

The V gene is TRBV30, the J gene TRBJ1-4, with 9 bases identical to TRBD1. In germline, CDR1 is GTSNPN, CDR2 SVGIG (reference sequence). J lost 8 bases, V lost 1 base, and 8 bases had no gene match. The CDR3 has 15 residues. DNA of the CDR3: TGTGCCTGGAGTGCGGGACAGGGAATTAACGAAAAACTGTTTTTT. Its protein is CAWSAGQGINEKLFF.

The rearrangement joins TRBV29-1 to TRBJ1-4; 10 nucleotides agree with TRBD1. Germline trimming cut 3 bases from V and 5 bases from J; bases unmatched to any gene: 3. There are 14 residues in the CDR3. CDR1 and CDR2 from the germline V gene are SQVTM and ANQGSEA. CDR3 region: CSVDTGQGNEKLFF. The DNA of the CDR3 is TGCAGCGTTGACACGGGACAGGGGAATGAAAAACTGTTTTTT.